These T cell receptor beta chains were read from a single sample in a study of PD-1 blockade in mismatch repair-deficient tumors. Assay used: immunoSEQ multiplex PCR; TCRdb lists only in-frame clones, some missing. The table has more than 85,000 clones, 82% seen once; the top ten hold roughly 6.3%. Sequenced here: peripheral blood, sampled roughly 36 weeks after starting pembrolizumab. These receptors were obtained from an adult with mismatch repair-deficient cancer. The CDR3 runs from the conserved cysteine through the conserved F or W. A D gene is named only where the DNA matches it firmly. Only part of the rows carry a size: once, few, many, or a class if the clone is expanded.

D: .; size: .; J: TRBJ2-2; V: TRBV27; DNA: TGTGCCAGCAGTTTCGAGGGATGGGGGGCCGGGGAGCTGTTTTTT; CDR3: CASSFEGWGAGELFF
D: .; size: .; J: TRBJ1-5; V: TRBV30; DNA: TGTGCCTGGACAGGGGCGGGCAATCAGCCCCAGCATTTT; CDR3: CAWTGAGNQPQHF
D: .; size: .; J: TRBJ1-5; V: TRBV5-1; DNA: TGCGCCAGCAGCTTGAGTGGGACCGGGATAGACCCCCAGCATTTT; CDR3: CASSLSGTGIDPQHF
D: TRBD2; size: .; J: TRBJ2-7; V: TRBV28; DNA: TGTGCCAGCAGTCTTCTCTCGGGGGGTGGTCGGTACTTC; CDR3: CASSLLSGGGRYF
D: .; size: .; J: TRBJ1-1; V: TRBV20-1; DNA: TGCAGCACAGGGTATGACACTGAAGCTTTCTTT; CDR3: CSTGYDTEAFF
D: .; size: few; J: TRBJ2-2; V: TRBV7-3; DNA: TGTGCCAGCAGCTCCTCTTCGAACACCGGGGAGCTGTTTTTT; CDR3: CASSSSSNTGELFF
D: TRBD1; size: .; J: TRBJ2-7; V: TRBV6-1; DNA: TGTGCCAGCAGTGCGAAGGGGGGGACAGGGGCCGCCGAGCAGTACTTC; CDR3: CASSAKGGTGAAEQYF
D: TRBD1; size: .; J: TRBJ2-2; V: TRBV5-6; DNA: TGTGCCAGCAGCTCACAGGGGCCCGCCGGGGAGCTGTTTTTT; CDR3: CASSSQGPAGELFF
D: .; size: .; J: TRBJ2-1; V: TRBV7-8; DNA: TGTGCCAGCAGCTTAGCCGGTTTTGGCTCCTACAATGAGCAGTTCTTC; CDR3: CASSLAGFGSYNEQFF
D: TRBD2; size: once; J: TRBJ2-4; V: TRBV4-1; DNA: TGCGCCAGCAGCCAAGATCCCGCGCGGGAGGGCAAGAGCATTCAGTACTTC; CDR3: CASSQDPAREGKSIQYF
D: .; size: .; J: TRBJ1-2; V: TRBV6-5; DNA: TGTGCCAGCAGTTACAAGGGGGGCTACACCTTC; CDR3: CASSYKGGYTF
D: .; size: .; J: TRBJ2-1; V: TRBV4-1; DNA: TGCGCCAGCAGCCAAGGTAGGATCAATGAGCAGTTCTTC; CDR3: CASSQGRINEQFF
D: TRBD1; size: .; J: TRBJ1-2; V: TRBV4-3; DNA: TGCGCCAGCAGCCAACTGGCGGGACAGGCCCTCGAGGGCTACACCTTC; CDR3: CASSQLAGQALEGYTF
D: .; size: .; J: TRBJ1-5; V: TRBV27; DNA: TGTGCCAGCAGTCTGACCCCGGGACACGATCAGCCCCAGCATTTT; CDR3: CASSLTPGHDQPQHF
D: TRBD1; size: .; J: TRBJ2-2; V: TRBV18; DNA: TGTGCCAGCTCACCCTCACAGGGGCCCCACACCGGGGAGCTGTTTTTT; CDR3: CASSPSQGPHTGELFF
D: TRBD1; size: .; J: TRBJ1-2; V: TRBV30; DNA: TGTGCCTGGAGTGTAGGTACAGGGGGCGGCTACACCTTC; CDR3: CAWSVGTGGGYTF
D: TRBD2; size: .; J: TRBJ2-3; V: TRBV27; DNA: TGTGCCAGCATGCTCCGGGAGGGCGGCACAGATACGCAGTATTTT; CDR3: CASMLREGGTDTQYF
D: TRBD2; size: .; J: TRBJ2-3; V: TRBV7-3; DNA: TGTGCCAGCAGCGATATACTAGCGGGAGAAGATACGCAGTATTTT; CDR3: CASSDILAGEDTQYF
D: .; size: once; J: TRBJ1-4; V: TRBV27; DNA: TGTGCCAGCAGTTTCGGGGACGGATCAACTAATGAAAAACTGTTTTTT; CDR3: CASSFGDGSTNEKLFF
D: TRBD2; size: .; J: TRBJ2-7; V: TRBV5-1; DNA: TGCGCCAGCAGCTTGAGTGGCGGGAGCGCCTACGAGCAGTACTTC; CDR3: CASSLSGGSAYEQYF
D: .; size: .; J: TRBJ2-1; V: TRBV4-1; DNA: TGCGCCAGCAGCCAAGGTCCATACAATGAGCAGTTCTTC; CDR3: CASSQGPYNEQFF
D: .; size: .; J: TRBJ2-2; V: TRBV7-6; DNA: TGTGCCAGCAGCTTACAAGCGGGCAACTATATTGAGCTGTTTTTT; CDR3: CASSLQAGNYIELFF
D: TRBD1; size: .; J: TRBJ2-7; V: TRBV19; DNA: TGTGCCAGTAGTCCCCGGGACAGGGGGGACGAGCAGTACTTC; CDR3: CASSPRDRGDEQYF
D: TRBD2; size: once; J: TRBJ2-1; V: TRBV11-2; DNA: TGTGCCAGCAGCGTTCGTAGCGGGGTACTCTCCTACAATGAGCAGTTCTTC; CDR3: CASSVRSGVLSYNEQFF
D: TRBD1; size: .; J: TRBJ2-3; V: TRBV13; DNA: TGTGCCAGCAGCTTAGAGGACAGGGGAGCAGATACGCAGTATTTT; CDR3: CASSLEDRGADTQYF
D: TRBD1; size: once; J: TRBJ1-1; V: TRBV2; DNA: TGTGCCAGCAGCTCGGGACAGCTCAGTTTTGAAGCTTTCTTT; CDR3: CASSSGQLSFEAFF
D: .; size: .; J: TRBJ1-2; V: TRBV29-1; DNA: TGCAGCGTTGAGTTGGGTAACTATGGCTACACCTTC; CDR3: CSVELGNYGYTF
D: .; size: once; J: TRBJ2-5; V: TRBV5-1; DNA: TGCGCCAGCAGCTTGGATTGGGGGCCGGAGACCCAGTACTTC; CDR3: CASSLDWGPETQYF
D: TRBD2; size: .; J: TRBJ2-1; V: TRBV4-1; DNA: TGCGCCAGCAGCCAAGTAAAGACGGGAGGGGACTACAATGAGCAGTTCTTC; CDR3: CASSQVKTGGDYNEQFF
D: TRBD2; size: .; J: TRBJ2-2; V: TRBV30; DNA: TGTGCCTGGAGTGCCGGGACTAGCGCTAACACCGGGGAGCTGTTTTTT; CDR3: CAWSAGTSANTGELFF
D: TRBD2; size: .; J: TRBJ2-1; V: TRBV11-2; DNA: TGTGCCAGCAACCTAGGGGTTGGCCTAGCGGGAGCTGAGCAGTTCTTC; CDR3: CASNLGVGLAGAEQFF
D: .; size: .; J: TRBJ1-4; V: TRBV30; DNA: TGTGCCTGGAGTGCTTGGGACGGTGAAAAACTGTTTTTT; CDR3: CAWSAWDGEKLFF
D: .; size: .; J: TRBJ1-2; V: TRBV9; DNA: TGTGCCAGCAGCGCCGATCAGACTCGTATTGGCTACACCTTC; CDR3: CASSADQTRIGYTF
D: .; size: .; J: TRBJ1-2; V: TRBV6-1; DNA: TGTGCCAGCAGTACCGGTCCCGAGCCTAACTATGGCTACACCTTC; CDR3: CASSTGPEPNYGYTF
D: .; size: .; J: TRBJ2-7; V: TRBV6-5; DNA: TGTGCCAGCAGTTACGGCAGGGGTGAGAACGAGCAGTACTTC; CDR3: CASSYGRGENEQYF
D: TRBD1; size: .; J: TRBJ1-3; V: TRBV9; DNA: TGTGCCAGTCGACAGGGGGCAAGCTCTGGAAACACCATATATTTT; CDR3: CASRQGASSGNTIYF
D: .; size: .; J: TRBJ2-7; V: TRBV19; DNA: TGTGCCAGTAGTGCTTCGGGGGCTCCCTCCTACGAGCAGTACTTC; CDR3: CASSASGAPSYEQYF
D: .; size: few; J: TRBJ2-1; V: TRBV25-1; DNA: TGTGCCAGCAGTGAATCGGGAGTCTACAATGAGCAGTTCTTC; CDR3: CASSESGVYNEQFF
D: TRBD1; size: .; J: TRBJ2-7; V: TRBV10-3; DNA: TGTGCCATCAGTCCCGGGACAGGCTACGAGCAGTACTTC; CDR3: CAISPGTGYEQYF
D: TRBD1; size: .; J: TRBJ2-5; V: TRBV27; DNA: TGTGCCAGCAGTCCAAAGACAGGGGATCAAGAGACCCAGTACTTC; CDR3: CASSPKTGDQETQYF
D: .; size: .; J: TRBJ2-1; V: TRBV27; DNA: TGTGCCAGCAGTTTAGGACCGACCAATGAGCAGTTCTTC; CDR3: CASSLGPTNEQFF
D: .; size: .; J: TRBJ1-1; V: TRBV11-2; DNA: TGTGCCAGCAGCTTCGCATGGAACACTGAAGCTTTCTTT; CDR3: CASSFAWNTEAFF
D: .; size: .; J: TRBJ2-5; V: TRBV2; DNA: TGTGCCAGCAGTGGCGTAGTGGGGGAAGAGACCCAGTACTTC; CDR3: CASSGVVGEETQYF
D: .; size: .; J: TRBJ2-7; V: TRBV6-1; DNA: TGTGCCAGCAGTGAATCCGTCGAATACGAGCAGTACTTC; CDR3: CASSESVEYEQYF
D: TRBD1; size: .; J: TRBJ2-7; V: TRBV27; DNA: TGTGCCAGCAGTTCCCACCCCCCGGACAGGCCGGGATACGAGCAGTACTTC; CDR3: CASSSHPPDRPGYEQYF
D: .; size: .; J: TRBJ2-7; V: TRBV19; DNA: TGTGCCAGTAGTTGGACGATATCCCCCAACGCGGGCGAGCAGTACTTC; CDR3: CASSWTISPNAGEQYF
D: TRBD2; size: .; J: TRBJ2-1; V: TRBV9; DNA: TGTGCCAGCAGCGTAGTGAGTAGCGGGCGCAATGAGCAGTTCTTC; CDR3: CASSVVSSGRNEQFF
D: TRBD1; size: .; J: TRBJ2-5; V: TRBV19; DNA: TGTGCCAGTAGTACAGGGGGCCAAGAGACCCAGTACTTC; CDR3: CASSTGGQETQYF
D: .; size: .; J: TRBJ2-2; V: TRBV4-1; DNA: TGCGCCAGCAGCCAAGATAAGACCGGGGAGCTGTTTTTT; CDR3: CASSQDKTGELFF
D: .; size: .; J: TRBJ1-5; V: TRBV7-9; DNA: TGTGCCAGCAGCTTCACAGAAGGCAGCCAGCCCCAGCATTTT; CDR3: CASSFTEGSQPQHF
D: TRBD1; size: .; J: TRBJ2-7; V: TRBV4-1; DNA: TGCGCCAGCAGCCACATGGGACAGGGAACCTACGAGCAGTACTTC; CDR3: CASSHMGQGTYEQYF